This is a list of T cell receptor beta chains from one sample in a study of blood T cell repertoires in COVID-19. Only in-frame clones appear in the TCRdb table, and some are missing; sequencing was by immunoSEQ multiplex PCR. The sample shows about 380,000 clones, 85% to 90% of them seen only once. The sample taken for sequencing was PBMCs or T cells enriched from blood (not recorded which). These receptors were obtained from a woman under 30 who had recovered from COVID-19. Each CDR3 is given with its conserved first and last residue. A D gene is named only where the DNA matches it firmly. Clone size appears in some rows only: once, few, many, or a class for an expanded clone.

J | size | V | D | DNA | CDR3
TRBJ1-4 | NA | TRBV18 | NA | TGTGCCAGCTCACCATCCTTCAGCGCAACTAATGAAAAACTGTTTTTT | CASSPSFSATNEKLFF
TRBJ1-2 | NA | TRBV7-9 | TRBD1 | TGTGCCAGCAGCTTTGTCGTAACAGGGGGAGGGCATGACTATGGCTACACCTTC | CASSFVVTGGGHDYGYTF
TRBJ1-4 | once | TRBV9 | NA | TGTGCCAGCAGCTTCGGAGGGGTCCTGACCCCTAATGAAAAACTGTTTTTT | CASSFGGVLTPNEKLFF
TRBJ1-5 | NA | TRBV15 | TRBD1 | TGTGCCACCAGCAGAGGAGGACAGGGCTCGAATCAGCCCCAGCATTTT | CATSRGGQGSNQPQHF
TRBJ1-2 | NA | TRBV5-1 | TRBD1 | TGCGCCAGCAGCTCCCGGGACAGGGGGGCCTATGGCTACACCTTC | CASSSRDRGAYGYTF
TRBJ1-5 | NA | TRBV19 | NA | TGTGCCAGTAGGAGGCATGGCAATCAGCCCCAGCATTTT | CASRRHGNQPQHF
TRBJ1-2 | NA | TRBV28 | NA | TGTGCCAGCAGTTTTTCCCCTCTTTCCTATGGCTACACCTTC | CASSFSPLSYGYTF
TRBJ2-5 | NA | TRBV5-1 | TRBD2 | TGCGCCAGCAGCTTGGCCTTTTCAGCGGGGTTGACCCAAGAGACCCAGTACTTC | CASSLAFSAGLTQETQYF
TRBJ1-1 | NA | TRBV24-1 | TRBD1 | TGTGCCACTAGGGACAGGGAAGGTGAAGCTTTCTTT | CATRDREGEAFF
TRBJ2-7 | NA | TRBV6-5 | TRBD1 | TGTGCCAGCAGGGGGGACAGGGGCGACGAGCAGTACTTC | CASRGDRGDEQYF
TRBJ1-5 | NA | TRBV10-2 | NA | TGCGCCAGCAGTGAGGCGGAGAGCAATCAGCCCCAGCATTTT | CASSEAESNQPQHF
TRBJ2-7 | many | TRBV6-1 | NA | TGTGCCAGCAGTGAAAGGCGGCGGGGATACGGCGAGCAGTACTTC | CASSERRRGYGEQYF
TRBJ2-7 | NA | TRBV2 | NA | TGTGCCAGCAGTGAAGCCTCCGGGGGTTTCACCTACGAGCAGTACTTC | CASSEASGGFTYEQYF
TRBJ1-5 | NA | TRBV24-1 | TRBD1 | TGTGCCACCAGTGATTCAGGGGGCGGCAATCAGCCCCAGCATTTT | CATSDSGGGNQPQHF
TRBJ1-5 | NA | TRBV12-3/TRBV12-4 | NA | TGTGCCAGCAGTTCACAGGGCAATCAGCCCCAGCATTTT | CASSSQGNQPQHF
TRBJ2-7 | NA | TRBV28 | TRBD2 | TGTGCCAGCAGTGGGCCCCATAGCGGGAACTCCTACGAGCAGTACTTC | CASSGPHSGNSYEQYF
TRBJ1-2 | few | TRBV3-1/TRBV3-2 | NA | TGTGCCAGCAGCCAGGGGGCGAGGTATGGCTACACCTTC | CASSQGARYGYTF
TRBJ1-3 | NA | TRBV5-1 | NA | TGCGCCAGCAGCTTGTTAGGAGGGTCGGGAAACACCATATATTTT | CASSLLGGSGNTIYF
TRBJ2-3 | NA | TRBV28 | NA | TGTGCCAGCAGGTGGAGGGACAGATTTAAAGGGAGCACAGATACGCAGTATTTT | CASRWRDRFKGSTDTQYF
TRBJ1-2 | once | TRBV29-1 | NA | TGCAGCGTTGCCGTCCGGTTAGCTAACTATGGCTACACCTTC | CSVAVRLANYGYTF
TRBJ1-1 | NA | TRBV6-5 | NA | TGTGCCAGCAGTCCCGGGTATCGGGAAGCTTTCTTT | CASSPGYREAFF
TRBJ2-7 | NA | TRBV5-6 | NA | TGTGCCAGCAGCCATATAGCTCTGGCCGGAGGCGAGCAGTACTTC | CASSHIALAGGEQYF
TRBJ1-4 | NA | TRBV25-1 | NA | TGTGCCAGCAGTGAATCCCCAGGTTCGCAAAAACTGTTTTTT | CASSESPGSQKLFF
TRBJ1-1 | NA | TRBV3-1/TRBV3-2 | TRBD1 | TGTGCCAGCAGCCATGGACAGGGGGCTGTTGAAGCTTTCTTT | CASSHGQGAVEAFF
TRBJ2-5 | NA | TRBV5-4 | NA | TGTGCCAGCAGCTTGTCCGGCAGGGGCAAAGAGACCCAGTACTTC | CASSLSGRGKETQYF
TRBJ1-2 | NA | TRBV6-8 | NA | TGTGCCAGCAGAAAGACGACAGGCTCTAATGGCTACACCTTC | CASRKTTGSNGYTF
TRBJ1-1 | NA | TRBV7-9 | NA | TGTGCCAGCAGCTTAGGCCTGGTCTCTACGAACACTGAAGCTTTCTTT | CASSLGLVSTNTEAFF
TRBJ2-7 | NA | TRBV28 | TRBD1 | TGTGCCAGCAGTCGAGCCCGGGACAGGATATCCTACGAGCAGTACTTC | CASSRARDRISYEQYF
TRBJ1-6 | few | TRBV15 | NA | TGTGCCACCAGCAGTTCCCAATATTCACCCCTCCACTTT | CATSSSQYSPLHF
TRBJ1-5 | NA | TRBV9 | TRBD1 | TGTGCCAGCAGCGCAGGGGGCCACCATCAGCCCCAGCATTTT | CASSAGGHHQPQHF
TRBJ2-3 | NA | TRBV5-1 | TRBD2 | TGCGCCAGCAGTTACAGCGGGATTAGCGGGGGGGTAGATACGCAGTATTTT | CASSYSGISGGVDTQYF
TRBJ1-5 | once | TRBV19 | NA | TGTGCCAGTAGTATAGAGCAGGCCAGGGTAAGCAATCAGCCCCAGCATTTT | CASSIEQARVSNQPQHF
TRBJ2-1 | once | TRBV11-2 | TRBD2 | TGTGCCAGCAGCCTGAAAACTAGCGGGGGGTTCTTGTCCTACAATGAGCAGTTCTTC | CASSLKTSGGFLSYNEQFF
TRBJ1-3 | NA | TRBV7-9 | NA | TGTGCCAGCAGCCTGGCGGGGGCGCTTGGAAACACCATATATTTT | CASSLAGALGNTIYF
TRBJ1-2 | NA | TRBV30 | NA | TGTGCCTGGAGTTACCCGGGGGGAGGGAACTATGGCTACACCTTC | CAWSYPGGGNYGYTF
TRBJ1-2 | few | TRBV6-1 | NA | TGTGCCAGCAGTGAAAGCATAGCCCTGAGCTACACCTTC | CASSESIALSYTF
TRBJ1-2 | NA | TRBV7-9 | TRBD1 | TGTGCCAGCAGCCAGGTGGACAGGGGCGAGGGCTACACCTTC | CASSQVDRGEGYTF
TRBJ2-3 | NA | TRBV6-4 | TRBD2 | TGTGCCAGCAGTGCCCCGGGACTAGCGGGGGAAGACCCCACAGATACGCAGTATTTT | CASSAPGLAGEDPTDTQYF
TRBJ2-1 | once | TRBV9 | TRBD2 | TGTGCCAGCAGCGCGACTAGCGGGGGGGCCATTGAGCAGTTCTTC | CASSATSGGAIEQFF
TRBJ1-3 | NA | TRBV12-3/TRBV12-4 | NA | TGTGCCAGCAGCCTAGAGGGTCACACCATATATTTT | CASSLEGHTIYF
TRBJ1-6 | once | TRBV28 | NA | TGTGCCAGCAGTTTCAGGGAAATCAATTCACCCCTCCACTTT | CASSFREINSPLHF
TRBJ2-7 | few | TRBV7-9 | TRBD1 | TGTGCCAGCAGCCTAGGGACAGGGTCCTACGAGCAGTACTTC | CASSLGTGSYEQYF
TRBJ2-1 | NA | TRBV4-2 | TRBD2 | TGTGCCAGCAGCCAGAAAAACCAAGCACTAGCGGGGATTGAGCAGTTCTTC | CASSQKNQALAGIEQFF
TRBJ1-2 | NA | TRBV12-3/TRBV12-4 | TRBD1 | TGTGCCAGCAGCAGACAGGGGACCTATGGCTACACCTTC | CASSRQGTYGYTF
TRBJ1-2 | NA | TRBV3-1/TRBV3-2 | TRBD1 | TGTGCCAGCAGCCAAGATTCCCGACAGGGGGCTGGCTACACCTTC | CASSQDSRQGAGYTF
TRBJ2-1 | NA | TRBV24-1 | TRBD1 | TGTGCCACCAGTGATTCAGGGGGTGCCTACAATGAGCAGTTCTTC | CATSDSGGAYNEQFF
TRBJ1-3 | NA | TRBV6-1 | NA | TGTGCCAGCAGTGAAGTAGGAGTGAACACCATATATTTT | CASSEVGVNTIYF
TRBJ2-7 | NA | TRBV27 | NA | TGTGCCAGCAGTTTTATAGATTCCTCCTACGAGCAGTACTTC | CASSFIDSSYEQYF
TRBJ2-7 | NA | TRBV19 | NA | TGTGCCAGTAGCATGAGGCGGACAGTAAACGAGCAGTACTTC | CASSMRRTVNEQYF
TRBJ1-1 | NA | TRBV5-1 | NA | TGCGCCAGCAGCTTCACGACCAGCAGGGGTAACACTGAAGCTTTCTTT | CASSFTTSRGNTEAFF
TRBJ2-5 | NA | TRBV19 | TRBD2 | TGTGCCAGTAGTATCGGTAGCGGGGTGTTGAGAGAGACCCAGTACTTC | CASSIGSGVLRETQYF
TRBJ2-1 | NA | TRBV30 | NA | TGTGCCTGGAGTGTAACAGGGCTCGATGAGCAGTTCTTC | CAWSVTGLDEQFF